The 15 T cell receptor beta chains given below trace back to one sample, sequenced in a study of circulating tumor DNA in untreated peripheral T-cell lymphoma. TCRdb's copy holds only in-frame clones and misses some; the assay was immunoSEQ multiplex PCR. The sample lists around 5,000 clones; around 72% were seen once. Sequencing input: tumor tissue. Every receptor here comes from a human donor with peripheral T-cell lymphoma.

The chain has TRBV14 and TRBJ1-1; D call uncertain. Germline assignment: CDR1 SGHDN and CDR2 FVKESK. V lost 4 bases, J lost 4 bases, and 10 bases lay in between. The CDR3 contains 13 residues. The CDR3 bases are TGTGCCAGCAGCCTGGGAATGTCCACTGAAGCTTTCTTT. This translates into CASSLGMSTEAFF.

CDR3 nucleotides: TGTGCTAGTGGTTTGGCCCTTCGAGGCGGGGAGCTGTTTTTT. Residues: CASGLALRGGELFF. The V call is TRBV12-5, the J call TRBJ2-2; D ambiguous. The germline gives CDR1 LGHNT, CDR2 FRNRAP. CDR3 length: 14 amino acids. V was cut by 1 base and J by 7 bases, with 10 bases left in between.

The chain combines TRBV28 with TRBJ2-1; D may match TRBD1 or TRBD2 (7 bases each). V gave up 8 bases and J gave up 5 bases, with 19 bases separating them. The CDR3 is 15 residues long. Looked up from germline, CDR1 is MDHEN and CDR2 is SYDVKM. CDR3 DNA: TGTGCCAGCCGTGGGGGAGCGGGACAGAACAATGAGCAGTTCTTC. This gives the protein CASRGGAGQNNEQFF.

This chain uses TRBV28 with TRBJ2-7, with D possibly TRBD2 on 6 matching bases. Germline CDR1 MDHEN, CDR2 SYDVKM. This CDR3 spans 14 amino acids. The germline V and J ends were trimmed by 0 bases and 3 bases, with 9 bases remaining between them. The CDR3 coding sequence is TGTGCCAGCAGTTTATGGGGGGGATTCTACGAGCAGTACTTC. Its protein product is CASSLWGGFYEQYF.

This clone was observed once. The chain links TRBV30 to TRBJ2-7, with TRBD2 as a possible D gene (6 bases). V lost 8 bases, J lost 7 bases, and 36 bases lay in between. There are 18 residues in the CDR3. Germline CDR1 reads GTSNPN; CDR2 reads SVGIG (reference sequence). The chain's CDR3 is CAEPPPLFLGREMSEQYF. In DNA, the CDR3 is TGTGCCGAGCCTCCTCCTCTCTTCTTGGGTCGGGAGATGAGTGAGCAGTACTTC.

In this sample, this clone turned up a few times. The chain links TRBV15 to TRBJ2-2; D is uncertain. V dropped 0 bases and J dropped 6 bases, with 17 bases sitting between them. This CDR3 comprises 17 residues. Germline V gives CDR1 LNHNV, CDR2 YYDKDF (reference sequence). CDR3 region: CATSRDLVGEFAGELFF. The CDR3 DNA follows: TGTGCCACCAGCAGAGATCTAGTTGGGGAATTCGCCGGGGAGCTGTTTTTT.

The chain recombines TRBV14 with TRBJ1-2; D is unresolved. V lost 8 bases to trimming and J lost 5 bases, with 12 bases between them. The CDR3 totals 12 residues. Germline CDR1 is SGHDN and CDR2 is FVKESK. This CDR3 reads CASSGWGYGYTF. In DNA form, the CDR3 reads TGTGCCAGCTCTGGATGGGGATATGGCTACACCTTC.

The rearrangement joins TRBV5-1 to TRBJ2-5; unclear D gene. CDR1 and CDR2 from the germline V gene are SGHRS and YFSETQ. V dropped 2 bases and J dropped 1 base, with 12 bases sitting between them. The CDR3 extends over 15 amino acids. The CDR3 protein is CASSLGRLIQETQYF. Here the CDR3 DNA reads TGCGCCAGCAGCTTAGGCAGGTTAATCCAAGAGACCCAGTACTTC. Based on the CDR3 plus reference TRBV5-1 and TRBJ2-5, the full variable domain is KAGVTQTPRYLIKTRGQQVTLSCSPISGHRSVSWYQQTPGQGLQFLFEYFSETQRNKGNFPGRFSGRQFSNSRSEMNVSTLELGDSALYLCASSLGRLIQETQYFGPGTRLLVL.

V and J are TRBV30 and TRBJ2-3; D gene unclear. V lost 0 bases and J lost 0, with 7 bases in between. Germline V CDR1 and CDR2: GTSNPN, SVGIG (reference sequence). This CDR3 is built from 14 residues. CDR3 protein: CAWSVVLSTDTQYF. The CDR3 DNA is TGTGCCTGGAGTGTCGTCCTTAGCACAGATACGCAGTATTTT.

This sequence joins TRBV10-2 and TRBJ2-3, with 7 bases aligning to TRBD2. The J segment lost 4 bases and the V segment lost 6 bases, leaving 7 bases of the junction unmatched. This CDR3 is 14 amino acids long. Germline CDR1 is WSHSY and CDR2 is SAAADI. The CDR3 region has the DNA TGCGCCAGCAGGCTAACTAGCGTTCCAGATACGCAGTATTTT. It codes for CASRLTSVPDTQYF.

This chain links TRBV9 with TRBJ1-4; D is unresolved. The CDR3 covers 13 residues. Germline assignment: CDR1 SGDLS and CDR2 YYNGEE. Trimming took off 2 bases at V and 6 bases at J, with 8 bases between the two ends. The CDR3 DNA sequence: TGTGCCAGCAGCGTTTCAGGTGATGAAAAACTGTTTTTT. Translating gives CASSVSGDEKLFF.

The rearrangement joins TRBV9 to TRBJ2-1, with 9 bases that match TRBD1. CDR1 SGDLS and CDR2 YYNGEE come from the germline V gene. With V trimmed by 5 bases and J by 2 bases, 8 bases remained unmatched. This CDR3 region has 16 residues. The CDR3 coding sequence is TGTGCCAGCAGTGAGGACAGGGGACCGCCCTACAATGAGCAGTTCTTC. Its protein is CASSEDRGPPYNEQFF. Combining the CDR3 with reference TRBV9 and TRBJ2-1 gives the whole variable domain DSGVTQTPKHLITATGQRVTLRCSPRSGDLSVYWYQQSLDQGLQFLIQYYNGEERAKGNILERFSAQQFPDLHSELNLSSLELGDSALYFCASSEDRGPPYNEQFFGPGTRLTVL.

This clone has just one count. CDR3 protein: CASSTSWGLGHGRAYEQYF. For the CDR3, the DNA is TGTGCCAGCTCCACAAGCTGGGGACTAGGCCACGGGAGGGCCTACGAGCAGTACTTC. The chain carries TRBV28 and TRBJ2-7, with TRBD2 matching over 8 bases. CDR3 length: 19 residues. CDR1 MDHEN and CDR2 SYDVKM come from the germline V gene. J lost 2 bases, V lost 8 bases, and 23 bases had no gene match.

The V and J genes are TRBV5-1 and TRBJ2-5, with 9 bases fitting TRBD2. The CDR3 is made up of 15 amino acids. The junction had 10 bases not matched to a gene; V was cut back by 8 bases and J by 2 bases. Germline CDR1 and CDR2: SGHRS and YFSETQ. The CDR3 region is CASTIAGAGQETQYF. The DNA of the CDR3 is TGCGCCAGTACTATAGCGGGAGCGGGTCAAGAGACCCAGTACTTC.

This chain connects TRBV6-8 to TRBJ2-6; weak D call: TRBD2 (7 bases). This CDR3 is built from 16 residues. Germline-derived CDR1 and CDR2 are MNHGY and SAAAGT. The V end lost 4 bases, the J end lost 2 bases, and 12 bases lay between the germline ends. The chain's CDR3 is CASSLLGGPGANVLTF. CDR3 sequence (DNA): TGTGCCAGCAGTTTACTCGGGGGGCCTGGGGCCAACGTCCTGACTTTC.